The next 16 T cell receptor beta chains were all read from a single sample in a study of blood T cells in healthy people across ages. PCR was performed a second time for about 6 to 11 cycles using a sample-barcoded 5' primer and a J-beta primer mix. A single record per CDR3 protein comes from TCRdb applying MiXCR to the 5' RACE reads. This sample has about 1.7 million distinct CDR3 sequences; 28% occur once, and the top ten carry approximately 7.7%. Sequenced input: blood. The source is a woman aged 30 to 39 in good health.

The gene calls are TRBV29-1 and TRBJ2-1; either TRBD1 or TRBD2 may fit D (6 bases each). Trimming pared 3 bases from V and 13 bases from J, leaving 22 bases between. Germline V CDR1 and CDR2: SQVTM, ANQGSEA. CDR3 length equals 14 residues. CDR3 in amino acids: CSVEDSLRGETQFF. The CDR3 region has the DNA TGCAGCGTTGAGGACAGTCTGAGGGGGGAGACCCAGTTCTTC.

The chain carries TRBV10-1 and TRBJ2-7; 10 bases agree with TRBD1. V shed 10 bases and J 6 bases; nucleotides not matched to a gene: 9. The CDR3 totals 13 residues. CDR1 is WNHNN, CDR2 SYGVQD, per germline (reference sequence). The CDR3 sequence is CANDRDRGTEQYF. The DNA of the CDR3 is TGCGCCAACGACCGGGACAGGGGAACCGAGCAGTACTTC.

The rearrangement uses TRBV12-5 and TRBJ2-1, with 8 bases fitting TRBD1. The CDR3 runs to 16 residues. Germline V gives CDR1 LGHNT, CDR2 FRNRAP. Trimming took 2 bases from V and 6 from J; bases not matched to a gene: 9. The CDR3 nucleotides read TGTGCTAGTGGTTTGCCCCAGGGGGCCGTGGGCAATGAGCAGTTCTTC. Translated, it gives CASGLPQGAVGNEQFF. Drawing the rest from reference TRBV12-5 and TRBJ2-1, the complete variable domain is DARVTQTPRHKVTEMGQEVTMRCQPILGHNTVFWYRQTMMQGLELLAYFRNRAPLDDSGMPKDRFSAEMPDATLATLKIQPSEPRDSAVYFCASGLPQGAVGNEQFFGPGTRLTVL.

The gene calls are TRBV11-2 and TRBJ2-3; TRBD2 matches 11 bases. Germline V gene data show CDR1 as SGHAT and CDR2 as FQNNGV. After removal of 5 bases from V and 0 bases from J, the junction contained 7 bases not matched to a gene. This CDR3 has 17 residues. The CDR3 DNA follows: TGTGCCAGCAGCGGAACCGGGACTAGCGGTAGCACAGATACGCAGTATTTT. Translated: CASSGTGTSGSTDTQYF.

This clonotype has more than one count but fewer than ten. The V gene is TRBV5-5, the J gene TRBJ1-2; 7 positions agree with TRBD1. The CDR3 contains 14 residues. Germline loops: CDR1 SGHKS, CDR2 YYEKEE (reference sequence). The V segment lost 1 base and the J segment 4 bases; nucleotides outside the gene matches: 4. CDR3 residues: CASSLLAGGYGYTF. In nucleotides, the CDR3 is TGTGCCAGCAGCTTGTTGGCAGGGGGCTATGGCTACACCTTC.

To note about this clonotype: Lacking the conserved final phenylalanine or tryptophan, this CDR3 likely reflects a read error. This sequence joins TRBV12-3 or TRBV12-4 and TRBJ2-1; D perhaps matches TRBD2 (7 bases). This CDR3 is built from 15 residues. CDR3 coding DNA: TGTGCCAACAGTTTAGGGGGGGCTGAAGACAATGAGCAGTTCGTC. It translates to CANSLGGAEDNEQFV.

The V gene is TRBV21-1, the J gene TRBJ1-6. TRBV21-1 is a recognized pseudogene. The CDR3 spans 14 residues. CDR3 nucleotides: TGTGCCAGCAGCCCGGAGGAGGGGCTCGTACCCCTCCACTTT. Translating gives CASSPEEGLVPLHF.

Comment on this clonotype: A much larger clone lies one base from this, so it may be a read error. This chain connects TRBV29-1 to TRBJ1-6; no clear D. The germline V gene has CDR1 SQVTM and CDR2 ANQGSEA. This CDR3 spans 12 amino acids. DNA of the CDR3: TGCATCGTTTCGGAGAGTGGTTCACCCCTCCACTTT. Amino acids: CIVSESGSPLHF.

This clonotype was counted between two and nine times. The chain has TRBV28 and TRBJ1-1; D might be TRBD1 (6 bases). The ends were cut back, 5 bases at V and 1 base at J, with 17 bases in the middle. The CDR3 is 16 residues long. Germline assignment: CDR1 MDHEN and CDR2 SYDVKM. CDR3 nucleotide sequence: TGTGCCAGCAGTACGACGGCCGGGACACAGAACACTGAAGCTTTCTTT. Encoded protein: CASSTTAGTQNTEAFF.

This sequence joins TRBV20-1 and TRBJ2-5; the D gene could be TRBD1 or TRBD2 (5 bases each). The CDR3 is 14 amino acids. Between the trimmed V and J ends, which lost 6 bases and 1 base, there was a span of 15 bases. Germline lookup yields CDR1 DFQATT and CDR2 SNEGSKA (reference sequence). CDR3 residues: CSAPLGTLQETQYF. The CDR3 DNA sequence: TGCAGTGCCCCCTTAGGGACCCTCCAAGAGACCCAGTACTTC.

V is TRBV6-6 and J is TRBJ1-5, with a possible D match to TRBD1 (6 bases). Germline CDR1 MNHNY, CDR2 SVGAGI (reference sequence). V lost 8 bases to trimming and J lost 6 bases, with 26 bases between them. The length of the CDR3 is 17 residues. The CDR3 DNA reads TGTGCCAGCCAGCAGGGGTTTTTGACAGACTGGGGTCAGCCCCAGCATTTT. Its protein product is CASQQGFLTDWGQPQHF.

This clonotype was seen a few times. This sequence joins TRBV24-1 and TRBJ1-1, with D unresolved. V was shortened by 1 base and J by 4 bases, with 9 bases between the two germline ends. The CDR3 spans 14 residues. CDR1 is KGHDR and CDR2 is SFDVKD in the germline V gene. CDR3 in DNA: TGTGCCACCAGTGATTTATTAGTTAGCACTGAAGCTTTCTTT. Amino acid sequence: CATSDLLVSTEAFF.

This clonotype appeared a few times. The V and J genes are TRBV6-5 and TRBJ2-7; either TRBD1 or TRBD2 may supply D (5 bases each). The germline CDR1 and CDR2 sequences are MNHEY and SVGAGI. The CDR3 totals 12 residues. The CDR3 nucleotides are TGTGCTGTGGGGGAGAGGTCTGGCGAGCAGTACTTC. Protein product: CAVGERSGEQYF.

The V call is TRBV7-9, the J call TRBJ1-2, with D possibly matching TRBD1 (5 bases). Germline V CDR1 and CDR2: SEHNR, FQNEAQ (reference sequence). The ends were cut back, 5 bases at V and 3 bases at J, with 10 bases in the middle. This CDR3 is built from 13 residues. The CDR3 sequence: CASSLTDYYGYTF. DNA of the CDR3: TGTGCCAGCAGCCTGACAGACTACTATGGCTACACCTTC.

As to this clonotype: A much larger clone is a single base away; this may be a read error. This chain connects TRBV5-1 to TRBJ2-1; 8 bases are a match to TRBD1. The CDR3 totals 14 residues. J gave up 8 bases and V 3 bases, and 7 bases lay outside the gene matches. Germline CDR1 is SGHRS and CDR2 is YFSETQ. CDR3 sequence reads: CASSWARTGHEQFF. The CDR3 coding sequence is TGCGCCAGCAGCTGGGCCCGGACAGGGCATGAGCAGTTCTTC.

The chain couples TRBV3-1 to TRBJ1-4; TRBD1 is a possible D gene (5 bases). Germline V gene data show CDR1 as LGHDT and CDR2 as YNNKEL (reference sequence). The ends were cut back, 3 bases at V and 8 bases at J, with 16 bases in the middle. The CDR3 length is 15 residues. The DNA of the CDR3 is TGTGCCAGCAGCCAGAGTACTCCGAGGGGAGAAAAACTGTTTTTT. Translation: CASSQSTPRGEKLFF.